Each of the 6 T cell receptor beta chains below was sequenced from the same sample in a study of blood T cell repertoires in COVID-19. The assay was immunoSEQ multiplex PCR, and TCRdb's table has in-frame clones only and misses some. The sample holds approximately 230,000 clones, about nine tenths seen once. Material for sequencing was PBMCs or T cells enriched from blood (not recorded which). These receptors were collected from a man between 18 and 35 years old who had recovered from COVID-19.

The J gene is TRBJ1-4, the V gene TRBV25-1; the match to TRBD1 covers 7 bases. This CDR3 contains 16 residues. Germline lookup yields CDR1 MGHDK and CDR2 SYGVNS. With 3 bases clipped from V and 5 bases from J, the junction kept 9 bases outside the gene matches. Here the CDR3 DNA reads TGTGCCAGCAGTGATACAGGGGCTGGCGTCAATGAAAAACTGTTTTTT. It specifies CASSDTGAGVNEKLFF. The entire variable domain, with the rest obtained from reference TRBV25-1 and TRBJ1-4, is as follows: EADIYQTPRYLVIGTGKKITLECSQTMGHDKMYWYQQDPGMELHLIHYSYGVNSTEKGDLSSESTVSRIRTEHFPLTLESARPSHTSQYLCASSDTGAGVNEKLFFGSGTQLSVL.

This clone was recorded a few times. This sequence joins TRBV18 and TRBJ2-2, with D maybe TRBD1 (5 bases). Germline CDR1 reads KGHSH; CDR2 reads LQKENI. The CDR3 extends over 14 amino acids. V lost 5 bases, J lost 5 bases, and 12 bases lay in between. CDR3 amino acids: CASSFQGRTGELFF. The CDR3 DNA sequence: TGTGCCAGCTCATTTCAGGGCCGGACCGGGGAGCTGTTTTTT.

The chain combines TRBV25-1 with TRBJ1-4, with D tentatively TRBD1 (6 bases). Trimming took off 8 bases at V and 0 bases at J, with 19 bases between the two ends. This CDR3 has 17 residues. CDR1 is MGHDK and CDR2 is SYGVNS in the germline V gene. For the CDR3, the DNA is TGTGCCAGCTCTCCGGGACACGACTTTGCAACTAATGAAAAACTGTTTTTT. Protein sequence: CASSPGHDFATNEKLFF.

CDR3 sequence (DNA): TGCGCCAGCAGCCAGAGACAGGGGGATACCTACGAGCAGTACTTC. This gives the protein CASSQRQGDTYEQYF. The genes are TRBV4-1 and TRBJ2-7; 9 nucleotides match TRBD1. CDR1 and CDR2 from the germline V gene are MGHRA and YSYEKL. Trimming took 3 bases from V and 2 from J; bases not matched to a gene: 5. This CDR3 spans 15 amino acids.

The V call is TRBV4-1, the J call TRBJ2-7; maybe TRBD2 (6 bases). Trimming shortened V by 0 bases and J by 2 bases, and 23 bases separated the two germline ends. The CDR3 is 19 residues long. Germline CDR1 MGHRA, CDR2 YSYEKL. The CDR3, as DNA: TGCGCCAGCAGCCAAGATCTTTGGGTGGGGGGAGAGAGGGCCTACGAGCAGTACTTC. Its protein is CASSQDLWVGGERAYEQYF.

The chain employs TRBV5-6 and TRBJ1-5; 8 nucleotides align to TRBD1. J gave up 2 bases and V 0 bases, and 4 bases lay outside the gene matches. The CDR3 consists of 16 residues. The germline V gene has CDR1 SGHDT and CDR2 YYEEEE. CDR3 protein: CASSLAGQGGNQPQHF. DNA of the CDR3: TGTGCCAGCAGCTTGGCAGGACAGGGTGGCAATCAGCCCCAGCATTTT.